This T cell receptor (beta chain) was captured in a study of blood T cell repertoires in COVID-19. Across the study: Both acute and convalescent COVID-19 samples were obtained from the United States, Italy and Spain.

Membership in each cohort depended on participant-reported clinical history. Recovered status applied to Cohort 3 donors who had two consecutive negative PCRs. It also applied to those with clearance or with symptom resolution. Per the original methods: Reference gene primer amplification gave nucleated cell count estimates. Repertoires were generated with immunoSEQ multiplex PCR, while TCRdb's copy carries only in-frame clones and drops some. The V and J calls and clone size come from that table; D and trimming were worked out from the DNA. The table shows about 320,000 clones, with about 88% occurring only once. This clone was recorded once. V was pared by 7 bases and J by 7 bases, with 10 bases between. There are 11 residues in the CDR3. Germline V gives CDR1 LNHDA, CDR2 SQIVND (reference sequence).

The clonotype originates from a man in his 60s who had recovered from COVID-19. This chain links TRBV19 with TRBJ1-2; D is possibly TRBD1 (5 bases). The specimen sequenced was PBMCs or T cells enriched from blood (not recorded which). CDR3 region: CASTGGVGYTF. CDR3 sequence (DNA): TGTGCCAGTACTGGGGGGGTTGGCTACACCTTC.